This is a list of T cell receptor beta chains from one sample in a study of identifying expanded T cells in peripheral blood. Here immunoSEQ multiplex PCR was the method, and the copy in TCRdb shows in-frame clones only, minus some. The table lists approximately 100,000 clones, around 90% of them singletons. Sequencing input: blood. The source of these receptors is a person aged 18 to 75 in good health. Both conserved end residues are part of each CDR3. D genes are given only for firm matches. Expanded clones get a size class; other rows say once, few or many, or leave the size out.

v_gene: TRBV9; j_gene: TRBJ2-4; abundance: -; d_gene: -; CDR3nt: TGTGCCAGCAGCGTATCAGGGGCAGGAAACATTCAGTACTTC; CDR3aa: CASSVSGAGNIQYF
v_gene: TRBV7-2; j_gene: TRBJ2-7; abundance: -; d_gene: -; CDR3nt: TGTGCCAGTAGGGGGGACTCCTACGAGCAGTACTTC; CDR3aa: CASRGDSYEQYF
v_gene: TRBV29-1; j_gene: TRBJ2-5; abundance: -; d_gene: TRBD1; CDR3nt: TGCAGCGTTGATGATCAGACAGGGGCTTACCAAGAGACCCAGTACTTC; CDR3aa: CSVDDQTGAYQETQYF
v_gene: TRBV28; j_gene: TRBJ2-5; abundance: -; d_gene: TRBD1; CDR3nt: TGTGCCAGCAGTTTAACCGGGACAGGGATAGAAGGGACCCAGTACTTC; CDR3aa: CASSLTGTGIEGTQYF
v_gene: TRBV19; j_gene: TRBJ1-5; abundance: -; d_gene: -; CDR3nt: TGTGCCAGTAGTCCTGGGCCGGGTCAGCCCCAGCATTTT; CDR3aa: CASSPGPGQPQHF
v_gene: TRBV7-7; j_gene: TRBJ2-7; abundance: -; d_gene: TRBD1; CDR3nt: TGTGCCAGCAGCCTAGGGACAGGGGGAAGGAACGAGCAGTACTTC; CDR3aa: CASSLGTGGRNEQYF
v_gene: TRBV10-3; j_gene: TRBJ1-5; abundance: -; d_gene: -; CDR3nt: TGTGCCATCGGGGGGGGACAAAACGCTAATCAGCCCCAGCATTTT; CDR3aa: CAIGGGQNANQPQHF
v_gene: TRBV5-1; j_gene: TRBJ1-4; abundance: -; d_gene: -; CDR3nt: TGCGCCAGCAGCTTCAACGGGAATGAAAAACTGTTTTTT; CDR3aa: CASSFNGNEKLFF
v_gene: TRBV10-1; j_gene: TRBJ2-1; abundance: -; d_gene: TRBD2; CDR3nt: TGCGCCAGCAGTGAGAGGCTAGCGGGAGATGAGCAGTTCTTC; CDR3aa: CASSERLAGDEQFF
v_gene: TRBV28; j_gene: TRBJ2-7; abundance: -; d_gene: -; CDR3nt: TGTGCCAGCAGTTCAACCAGGGGAGTTTCCTACGAGCAGTACTTC; CDR3aa: CASSSTRGVSYEQYF
v_gene: TRBV6-5; j_gene: TRBJ1-2; abundance: -; d_gene: -; CDR3nt: TGTGCCAGCAGCTACTCCGCCCGCTCGGGCGGCTACACCTTC; CDR3aa: CASSYSARSGGYTF
v_gene: TRBV2; j_gene: TRBJ1-1; abundance: -; d_gene: -; CDR3nt: TGTGCCAGCAAAGAGACCGGGATGAACACTGAAGCTTTCTTT; CDR3aa: CASKETGMNTEAFF
v_gene: TRBV28; j_gene: TRBJ2-7; abundance: -; d_gene: -; CDR3nt: TGTGCCAGCACCCAACCGGGACGGCCCATCTACGAGCAGTACTTC; CDR3aa: CASTQPGRPIYEQYF
v_gene: TRBV28; j_gene: TRBJ2-3; abundance: -; d_gene: -; CDR3nt: TGTGCCAGCAGTGGACATCTCACAGATACGCAGTATTTT; CDR3aa: CASSGHLTDTQYF
v_gene: TRBV28; j_gene: TRBJ1-2; abundance: -; d_gene: -; CDR3nt: TGTGCCAGCATTGGAGGTTATGACTATGGCTACACCTTC; CDR3aa: CASIGGYDYGYTF
v_gene: TRBV7-6; j_gene: TRBJ1-2; abundance: few; d_gene: -; CDR3nt: TGTGCCAGCAGCTCGCAAGAGGACACAGGGTATGGCTACACCTTC; CDR3aa: CASSSQEDTGYGYTF
v_gene: TRBV4-3; j_gene: TRBJ1-6; abundance: -; d_gene: TRBD1; CDR3nt: TGCGCCAGCAGCCAAGAGGGACAGGGCCTGATCCGTTCCTCACCCCTCCACTTT; CDR3aa: CASSQEGQGLIRSSPLHF
v_gene: TRBV5-1; j_gene: TRBJ2-1; abundance: -; d_gene: -; CDR3nt: TGCGCCAGCGGCCCAGAAAATATCTATGAGCAGTTCTTC; CDR3aa: CASGPENIYEQFF
v_gene: TRBV9; j_gene: TRBJ1-2; abundance: -; d_gene: TRBD1; CDR3nt: TGTGCCAGCAGCAAATGGGACAGGGGTCCCTCTAACTATGGCTACACCTTC; CDR3aa: CASSKWDRGPSNYGYTF
v_gene: TRBV4-2; j_gene: TRBJ1-5; abundance: -; d_gene: -; CDR3nt: TGTGCCAGCAGCCCCTCCACAGGGAACAATCAGCCCCAGCATTTT; CDR3aa: CASSPSTGNNQPQHF
v_gene: TRBV5-1; j_gene: TRBJ2-7; abundance: few; d_gene: -; CDR3nt: TGCGCCAGCAGCTTGGCTGGACAAACCTACGAGCAGTACTTC; CDR3aa: CASSLAGQTYEQYF
v_gene: TRBV5-4; j_gene: TRBJ2-5; abundance: few; d_gene: TRBD1; CDR3nt: TGTGCCAGCAGCTTCCAATATGGGACAGAAGAGACCCAGTACTTC; CDR3aa: CASSFQYGTEETQYF
v_gene: TRBV7-2; j_gene: TRBJ2-1; abundance: -; d_gene: -; CDR3nt: TGTGCCAGCAGCCTGGAGGGGTTGCTCTACAATGAGCAGTTCTTC; CDR3aa: CASSLEGLLYNEQFF
v_gene: TRBV20-1; j_gene: TRBJ2-2; abundance: -; d_gene: -; CDR3nt: TGCAGTGCCCGTTTGGAGGAGCTGTTTTTT; CDR3aa: CSARLEELFF
v_gene: TRBV28; j_gene: TRBJ2-5; abundance: -; d_gene: -; CDR3nt: TGTGCCAGCAGTTTACCCCAAGAGACCCAGTACTTC; CDR3aa: CASSLPQETQYF
v_gene: TRBV11-3; j_gene: TRBJ2-3; abundance: -; d_gene: -; CDR3nt: TGTGCCAGCAGCACCCATTCAGATACGCAGTATTTT; CDR3aa: CASSTHSDTQYF
v_gene: TRBV18; j_gene: TRBJ1-5; abundance: -; d_gene: -; CDR3nt: TGTGCCAGCTCACCACCGGGGGTCGATCAGCCCCAGCATTTT; CDR3aa: CASSPPGVDQPQHF
v_gene: TRBV7-9; j_gene: TRBJ2-3; abundance: once; d_gene: -; CDR3nt: TGTGCCAGCAGCACGGTACTCGGGGGTTTAGCAGATACGCAGTATTTT; CDR3aa: CASSTVLGGLADTQYF
v_gene: TRBV6-5; j_gene: TRBJ1-2; abundance: once; d_gene: -; CDR3nt: TGTGCCAGCAGTGAGTTCAGGGATGGCTACACCTTC; CDR3aa: CASSEFRDGYTF
v_gene: TRBV19; j_gene: TRBJ2-5; abundance: -; d_gene: -; CDR3nt: TGTGCCAGTAAACCAAATGTCAGGGGGGCCCAAGAGACCCAGTACTTC; CDR3aa: CASKPNVRGAQETQYF
v_gene: TRBV5-4; j_gene: TRBJ2-2; abundance: -; d_gene: -; CDR3nt: TGTGCCAGCAGCCCTGGGGCGGGTGGGGAGCTGTTTTTT; CDR3aa: CASSPGAGGELFF
v_gene: TRBV7-9; j_gene: TRBJ2-5; abundance: once; d_gene: TRBD2; CDR3nt: TGTGCCAGCAGCTCCTGGGCGGGGGGACTCCAAGAGACCCAGTACTTC; CDR3aa: CASSSWAGGLQETQYF
v_gene: TRBV4-1; j_gene: TRBJ1-2; abundance: -; d_gene: TRBD1; CDR3nt: TGCGCCAGCAGCCGGACAGGGACCTCCTATGGCTACACCTTC; CDR3aa: CASSRTGTSYGYTF
v_gene: TRBV6-5; j_gene: TRBJ2-5; abundance: -; d_gene: -; CDR3nt: TGTGCCAGCAGCCCCGGGCCCGGGGGAGAGACCCAGTACTTC; CDR3aa: CASSPGPGGETQYF
v_gene: TRBV19; j_gene: TRBJ2-2; abundance: -; d_gene: TRBD1; CDR3nt: TGTGCCAGTACCCAGGGGGCACTCACCGGGGAGCTGTTTTTT; CDR3aa: CASTQGALTGELFF
v_gene: TRBV6-1; j_gene: TRBJ2-1; abundance: -; d_gene: -; CDR3nt: TGTGCCAGCAGTGAAGAGGGACGCTCCTACAATGAGCAGTTCTTC; CDR3aa: CASSEEGRSYNEQFF
v_gene: TRBV10-3; j_gene: TRBJ2-3; abundance: -; d_gene: -; CDR3nt: TGTGCCATCACCGGGGGGCCCACAGATACGCAGTATTTT; CDR3aa: CAITGGPTDTQYF
v_gene: TRBV15; j_gene: TRBJ2-3; abundance: -; d_gene: TRBD1; CDR3nt: TGTGCCACCAGCACGACAGGGTCGGGCACAGATACGCAGTATTTT; CDR3aa: CATSTTGSGTDTQYF
v_gene: TRBV9; j_gene: TRBJ1-2; abundance: -; d_gene: -; CDR3nt: TGTGCCAGCAGCCCTGGGGGCGCCGGTAACTATGGCTACACCTTC; CDR3aa: CASSPGGAGNYGYTF
v_gene: TRBV6-6; j_gene: TRBJ1-2; abundance: -; d_gene: -; CDR3nt: TGTGCCAGCAGTTACTCGATTCAAGGACAAGTCGGCTACACCTTC; CDR3aa: CASSYSIQGQVGYTF
v_gene: TRBV19; j_gene: TRBJ2-3; abundance: -; d_gene: TRBD2; CDR3nt: TGTGCCAGTAGTACTCAACTAGCGGGGAACACAGATACGCAGTATTTT; CDR3aa: CASSTQLAGNTDTQYF
v_gene: TRBV2; j_gene: TRBJ1-5; abundance: few; d_gene: TRBD1; CDR3nt: TGTGCCAGCAGCGGACAGGGGGCGTCTGCTCAGCCCCAGCATTTT; CDR3aa: CASSGQGASAQPQHF
v_gene: TRBV28; j_gene: TRBJ2-3; abundance: -; d_gene: -; CDR3nt: TGTGCCAGCAGAAGTTCCACAGGGTCTACTAGCACAGATACGCAGTATTTT; CDR3aa: CASRSSTGSTSTDTQYF
v_gene: TRBV14; j_gene: TRBJ2-7; abundance: -; d_gene: -; CDR3nt: TGTGCCAGCAGCCAAGTCAACAGGCTGTCCTACGAGCAGTACTTC; CDR3aa: CASSQVNRLSYEQYF
v_gene: TRBV7-9; j_gene: TRBJ2-3; abundance: -; d_gene: TRBD2; CDR3nt: TGTGCCAGCAGCTTGGGGGGACTAGCGGGAAGCACAGATACGCAGTATTTT; CDR3aa: CASSLGGLAGSTDTQYF
v_gene: TRBV4-1; j_gene: TRBJ1-4; abundance: -; d_gene: -; CDR3nt: TGCGCCAGCAGCCAAATTACACAGTTAACTAATGAAAAACTGTTTTTT; CDR3aa: CASSQITQLTNEKLFF
v_gene: TRBV11-2; j_gene: TRBJ1-2; abundance: -; d_gene: -; CDR3nt: TGTGCCAGCAGCCCTTCCCGGGGGCGGGGCTACACCTTC; CDR3aa: CASSPSRGRGYTF
v_gene: TRBV27; j_gene: TRBJ1-4; abundance: once; d_gene: -; CDR3nt: TGTGCCAGCAGTCCCCCCGGGACACCGGGTGAAAAACTGTTTTTT; CDR3aa: CASSPPGTPGEKLFF
v_gene: TRBV14; j_gene: TRBJ1-6; abundance: few; d_gene: -; CDR3nt: TGTGCCAGCAGCCAAGGAGCGTTTACACCCCTCCACTTT; CDR3aa: CASSQGAFTPLHF
v_gene: TRBV27; j_gene: TRBJ1-5; abundance: -; d_gene: -; CDR3nt: TGTGCCAGCAGTTTAGGGGGTAGCAATCAGCCCCAGCATTTT; CDR3aa: CASSLGGSNQPQHF
v_gene: TRBV7-2; j_gene: TRBJ2-1; abundance: -; d_gene: TRBD1; CDR3nt: TGTGCCAGCAGCCCAGCGGGGACAGGGGGCTCGGGTGAGCAGTTCTTC; CDR3aa: CASSPAGTGGSGEQFF
v_gene: TRBV14; j_gene: TRBJ2-1; abundance: -; d_gene: -; CDR3nt: TGTGCCAGCAGTCACCGGGAAAAACCCTACAATGAGCAGTTCTTC; CDR3aa: CASSHREKPYNEQFF
v_gene: TRBV4-3; j_gene: TRBJ1-4; abundance: few; d_gene: -; CDR3nt: TGCGCCAGCAGCCAGTTTGCCCTCCAGGCAACTAATGAAAAACTGTTTTTT; CDR3aa: CASSQFALQATNEKLFF
v_gene: TRBV6-6; j_gene: TRBJ2-3; abundance: once; d_gene: -; CDR3nt: TGTGCCAGCAGTACTAAGGTTCGGACAGATACGCAGTATTTT; CDR3aa: CASSTKVRTDTQYF
v_gene: TRBV5-6; j_gene: TRBJ1-6; abundance: -; d_gene: -; CDR3nt: TGTGCCAGCAGCTTGGAAGTAAGCTCCTATAATTCACCCCTCCACTTT; CDR3aa: CASSLEVSSYNSPLHF